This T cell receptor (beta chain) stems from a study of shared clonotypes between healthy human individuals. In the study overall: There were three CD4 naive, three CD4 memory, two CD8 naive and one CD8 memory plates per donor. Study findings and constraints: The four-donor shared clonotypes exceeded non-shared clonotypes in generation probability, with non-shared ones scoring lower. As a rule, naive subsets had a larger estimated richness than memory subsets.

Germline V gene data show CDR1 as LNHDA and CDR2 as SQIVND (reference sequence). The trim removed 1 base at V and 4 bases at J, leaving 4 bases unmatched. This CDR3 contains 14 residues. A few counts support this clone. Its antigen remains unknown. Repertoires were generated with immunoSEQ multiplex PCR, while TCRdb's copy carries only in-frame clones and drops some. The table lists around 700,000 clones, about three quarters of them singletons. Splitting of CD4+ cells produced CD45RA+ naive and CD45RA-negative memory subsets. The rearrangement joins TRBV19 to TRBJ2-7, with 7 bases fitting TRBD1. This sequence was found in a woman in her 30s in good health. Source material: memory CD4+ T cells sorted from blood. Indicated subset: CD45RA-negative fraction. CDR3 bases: TGTGCCAGTAGTATAGGGACAGGTCTATACGAGCAGTACTTC. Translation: CASSIGTGLYEQYF.